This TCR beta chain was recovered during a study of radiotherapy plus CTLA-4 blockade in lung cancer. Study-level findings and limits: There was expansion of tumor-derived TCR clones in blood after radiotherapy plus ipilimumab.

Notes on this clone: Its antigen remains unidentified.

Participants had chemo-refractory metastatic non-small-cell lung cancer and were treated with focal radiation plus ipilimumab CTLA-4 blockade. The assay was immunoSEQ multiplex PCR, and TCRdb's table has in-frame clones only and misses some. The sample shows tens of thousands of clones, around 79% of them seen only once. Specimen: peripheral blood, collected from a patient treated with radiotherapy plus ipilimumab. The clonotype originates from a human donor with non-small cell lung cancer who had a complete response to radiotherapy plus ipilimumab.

CDR3 protein: CASSLDIRVTDTQYF. CDR3 in DNA: TGTGCCAGCAGCTTAGATATTAGGGTTACAGATACGCAGTATTTT. The chain carries TRBV11-2 and TRBJ2-3, with D unresolved. V was shortened by 0 bases and J by 3 bases, with 10 bases between the two germline ends. Germline values: CDR1 SGHAT, CDR2 FQNNGV. This CDR3 contains 15 residues.